A single sample gave rise to the 9 T cell receptor beta chains below, sequenced in a study of CD8 T cells in Susac syndrome. Random hexamers were used to reverse transcribe an amount of roughly 0.5 to 1 ug RNA. TCRdb fed the immunoSEQ multiplex PCR reads into MiXCR, producing one record per CDR3 protein. The table includes 150,000 to 160,000 distinct CDR3 sequences, 85% to 95% detected once. Material for sequencing was CD8+ T cells from PBMCs. These receptors were taken from a human donor with multiple sclerosis.

The rearrangement uses TRBV20-1 and TRBJ2-7; D tentatively reads TRBD1 or TRBD2 (5 bases each). This CDR3 contains 18 residues. Trimming removed 1 base at V and 11 bases at J, with 33 bases between. Germline V gene lookup returns CDR1 DFQATT and CDR2 SNEGSKA (reference sequence). In DNA form, the CDR3 reads TGCAGTGCTAGAGCGAGAGCGGCAGGTCCTCTCCTAAACCCCAGGGAGTACTTC. Translated: CSARARAAGPLLNPREYF.

V is TRBV3-1 and J is TRBJ1-1; D is unclear. This CDR3 spans 15 amino acids. With 0 bases removed from V and 0 bases from J, the gap between germline ends came to 8 bases. Germline V gene sequence: CDR1 LGHDT, CDR2 YNNKEL (reference sequence). The CDR3 sequence: CASSQDGDMNTEAFF. The DNA for the CDR3 is TGTGCCAGCAGCCAAGATGGTGACATGAACACTGAAGCTTTCTTT. Based on the CDR3 plus reference TRBV3-1 and TRBJ1-1, the full variable domain is DTAVSQTPKYLVTQMGNDKSIKCEQNLGHDTMYWYKQDSKKFLKIMFSYNNKELIINETVPNRFSPKSPDKAHLNLHINSLELGDSAVYFCASSQDGDMNTEAFFGQGTRLTVV.

This chain links TRBV20-1 with TRBJ1-1; possible D gene TRBD1, 6 bases. V lost 1 base to trimming and J lost 2 bases, with 14 bases between them. Germline V gene lookup returns CDR1 DFQATT and CDR2 SNEGSKA (reference sequence). The CDR3 sequence is 15 residues long. The CDR3 DNA follows: TGCAGTGCTAGAGGACAAGGGGGGCCAAACACTGAAGCTTTCTTT. This gives the protein CSARGQGGPNTEAFF.

The count of this clonotype is one. The rearrangement joins TRBV27 to TRBJ2-7; TRBD1 is a possible D gene (5 bases). Per germline, CDR1 MNHEY and CDR2 SMNVEV (reference sequence). Trimming stripped 5 bases from V and 10 bases from J, with 18 bases between. The length of the CDR3 is 13 residues. CDR3 DNA sequence: TGTGCCAGCAGTCTAACACCAGGGTTCCTTCAGTACTTC. Translating it yields CASSLTPGFLQYF.

The rearrangement links TRBV30 to TRBJ1-1; D gene ambiguous. CDR3 size: 15 residues. V was cut by 3 bases and J by 1 base, with 15 bases left in between. The germline V gene has CDR1 GTSNPN and CDR2 SVGIG (reference sequence). The CDR3 bases are TGTGCCTGGAGCCCAACCCGGAGAGGGAACACTGAAGCTTTCTTT. Amino acids: CAWSPTRRGNTEAFF.

This clonotype was picked up one time. V is TRBV5-1 and J is TRBJ1-5; the D is unclear. CDR3 size: 14 residues. The germline V and J ends were trimmed by 0 bases and 1 base, with 5 bases remaining between them. Per germline, CDR1 SGHRS and CDR2 YFSETQ. The CDR3 sequence: CASSLGESNQPQHF. The CDR3 nucleotides are TGCGCCAGCAGCTTGGGGGAGAGCAATCAGCCCCAGCATTTT.

The J gene is TRBJ2-7, the V gene TRBV5-4; possibly TRBD2 for D (6 bases). Trimming left V 3 bases short and J 4 bases short, with 17 bases between. CDR3 length: 15 amino acids. The germline gives CDR1 SGHNT, CDR2 YYREEE (reference sequence). CDR3 in amino acids: CASSSTPRGRYEQYF. CDR3 coding DNA: TGTGCCAGCAGCTCGACACCCCGGGGGAGGTACGAGCAGTACTTC.

The chain carries TRBV15 and TRBJ1-1; no firm D call. Trimming stripped 1 base from V and 10 bases from J, with 10 bases between. This CDR3 is 12 amino acids long. CDR1 LNHNV and CDR2 YYDKDF come from the germline V gene (reference sequence). The CDR3, as DNA: TGTGCCACCAGCAGAGGCGGGCGGGGAGCTTTCTTT. Amino acid sequence: CATSRGGRGAFF.

The V and J genes are TRBV5-6 and TRBJ2-1; D unclear. Germline loops: CDR1 SGHDT, CDR2 YYEEEE. With 5 bases removed from V and 4 bases from J, the gap between germline ends came to 4 bases. The length of the CDR3 is 11 residues. The CDR3 spells CASSQYNEQFF. CDR3 DNA sequence: TGTGCCAGCAGTCAATACAATGAGCAGTTCTTC.